This T cell receptor (beta chain) comes out of a study of shared clonotypes between healthy human individuals. Study summary: Researchers drew samples from two women and a few men aged 18 to 49.

Trimming removed 9 bases at V and 0 bases at J, with 17 bases between. The CDR3 is made up of 15 amino acids. Germline V gives CDR1 MDHEN, CDR2 SYDVKM. Some clones are missing from TCRdb's copy, which holds only in-frame ones; the method was immunoSEQ multiplex PCR. The table includes under 1,100,000 clones, around 82% detected once. V and J are TRBV28 and TRBJ1-2; D not certain. The receptor's source is a man between 18 and 35 years old in good health. Some clones in this sample may be carry-over from other donors' samples. Specimen: memory CD4+ T cells from PBMCs. Subset denoted: CD45RA-negative fraction. The CDR3 region has the DNA TGTGCCAGTACCCACCCGGGCGGACCTAACTATGGCTACACCTTC. It specifies CASTHPGGPNYGYTF.